This T cell receptor beta chain is drawn from a study of cytomegalovirus exposure and HLA in healthy donors. V dropped 5 bases and J dropped 4 bases, with 20 bases sitting between them. CDR1 and CDR2 from the germline V gene are SQVTM and ANQGSEA. The CDR3 has 15 residues. As concerns this clone: The target antigen is unknown.

The study's findings and limits: When analyzed later, a missense DCLRE1C variant was found to be linked to TCR beta V- and J-gene trimming. The study recorded 164 TCR beta chains that were cytomegalovirus-associated. In a later analysis, specific HLA alleles were associated with 15,000 to 20,000 TCR beta sequences at a 0.05 false discovery rate. Most TCR sequences proved rare, with some public TCRs found in many donors.

Both 60 Vbeta primers and 13 Jbeta primers went into the PCR. Measured with immunoSEQ multiplex PCR; TCRdb has only the in-frame clones, and not every one. The sample contains 150,000 to 200,000 clones, about 78% of which appear only once. Sequenced: PBMCs. The sequence was collected from a man in his 60s in good health and CMV-seronegative. The chain carries TRBV29-1 and TRBJ1-2; a weak D match, TRBD1 (5 bases). The CDR3 DNA sequence: TGCAGCGTTAACCCCGGGGAGGGGATCCTCTATGGCTACACCTTC. This sequence encodes CSVNPGEGILYGYTF.